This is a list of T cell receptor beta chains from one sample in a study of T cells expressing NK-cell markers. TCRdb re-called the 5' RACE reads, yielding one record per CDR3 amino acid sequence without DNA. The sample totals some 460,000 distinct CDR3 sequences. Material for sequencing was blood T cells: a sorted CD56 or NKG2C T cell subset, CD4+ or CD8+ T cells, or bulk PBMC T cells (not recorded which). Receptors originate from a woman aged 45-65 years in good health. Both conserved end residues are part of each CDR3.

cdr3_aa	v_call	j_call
CASSPGREAPYNEQFF	TRBV5-5	TRBJ2-1
CASSQDRGGPAYTF	TRBV3-1	TRBJ1-2
CASSQEASWGAGVDEQFF	TRBV4-1	TRBJ2-1
CASSYWTESSPLHF	TRBV5-5	TRBJ1-6
CASNRRPLRNTIYF	TRBV12-3/TRBV12-4	TRBJ1-3
CASSLDLQIYEQYF	TRBV11-3	TRBJ2-7
CSARDPASGSYNEQFF	TRBV20-1	TRBJ2-1
CASSFGGEKLFF	TRBV12-3/TRBV12-4	TRBJ1-4
CASSFPSGASNEQFF	TRBV27	TRBJ2-1
CASSQEVQRSEKLFF	TRBV4-2	TRBJ1-4
CASSFQKVSYEQYF	TRBV7-9	TRBJ2-7
CAGRVAEETQYF	TRBV27	TRBJ2-5
CAITAEDIREQYF	TRBV10-3	TRBJ2-7
CASSQVLLSPQYF	TRBV4-1	TRBJ2-5
CASSAVRGAFYEQYF	TRBV18	TRBJ2-7
CSALPPRDFYNEQFF	TRBV20-1	TRBJ2-1
CATSVGGRATDEQFF	TRBV24-1	TRBJ2-1
CASSQARSGRYNEQFF	TRBV3-1	TRBJ2-1
CASSLDRHEGYTF	TRBV5-5	TRBJ1-2
CSARDLGGYQPQHF	TRBV20-1	TRBJ1-5
CAISEGGNTEAFF	TRBV10-3	TRBJ1-1
CASSLGSDNVVREAFF	TRBV5-1	TRBJ1-1
CSVLAGGKTDTQYF	TRBV29-1	TRBJ2-3
CASSQDGVAGVADTQYF	TRBV4-1	TRBJ2-3